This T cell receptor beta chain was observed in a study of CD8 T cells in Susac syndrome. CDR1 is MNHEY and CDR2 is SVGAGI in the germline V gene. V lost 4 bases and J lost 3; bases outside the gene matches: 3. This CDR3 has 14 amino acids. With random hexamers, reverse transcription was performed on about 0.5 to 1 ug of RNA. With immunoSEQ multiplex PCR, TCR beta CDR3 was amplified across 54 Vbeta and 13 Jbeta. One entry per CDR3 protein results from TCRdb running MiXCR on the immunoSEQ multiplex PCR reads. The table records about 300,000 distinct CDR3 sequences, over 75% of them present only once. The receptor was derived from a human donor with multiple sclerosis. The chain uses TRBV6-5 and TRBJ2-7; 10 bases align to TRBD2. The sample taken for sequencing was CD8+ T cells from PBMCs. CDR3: CASSSPSGSYEQYF. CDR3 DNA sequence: TGTGCCAGCAGTTCCCCTAGCGGGAGCTACGAGCAGTACTTC.